Below are 24 T cell receptor beta chains sequenced from a single sample in a study of blood T cells in healthy people across ages. Using a J-beta primer mix together with a sample-barcoded 5' primer, a second PCR was run for roughly 6 to 12 cycles. From the 5' RACE reads, TCRdb called clonotypes with MiXCR, one entry per CDR3 protein. The table lists some 1.5 million distinct CDR3 sequences, 25% to 30% of them singletons. The source material was blood. The receptor source for this set is a woman aged 25 to 39 in good health.

There are a few counts of this clonotype. A read error may account for a junction end that differs from germline. The rearrangement joins TRBV5-1 to TRBJ2-1; 10 nucleotides align to TRBD2. This CDR3 region has 14 residues. Germline V gives CDR1 SGHRS, CDR2 YFSETQ. The CDR3 coding sequence is TGCGCCAGCTGCTTAGCGGGGGGTCTCAATGAGCAGTTCTTC. The encoded protein is CASCLAGGLNEQFF.

In its sample, this clonotype was seen a few times. The chain uses TRBV6-2 or TRBV6-3 and TRBJ2-3; D remains unclear. The germline V and J ends were trimmed by 6 bases and 2 bases, with 12 bases remaining between them. The CDR3 is 14 residues long. CDR1 and CDR2 from the germline V gene are MNHEY and SVGEGT. For the CDR3, the DNA is TGTGCCAGCAGCCACACTCGGATCACAGATACGCAGTATTTT. Its translation is CASSHTRITDTQYF.

In this sample, this clonotype turned up a few times. The chain combines TRBV5-6 with TRBJ2-5, with 15 bases fitting TRBD2. J gave up 9 bases and V 2 bases, and 14 bases lay outside the gene matches. The CDR3 has 18 amino acids. CDR1 and CDR2 (germline): SGHDT, YYEEEE. CDR3 in amino acids: CASSFGTSGGSIQDAQYF. The CDR3 DNA is TGTGCCAGCAGCTTTGGGACTAGCGGGGGGAGCATTCAAGATGCCCAGTACTTC.

This clonotype was picked up a small number of times. This chain joins TRBV28 and TRBJ2-7; TRBD1 matches 10 bases. The V and J ends lost 7 bases and 1 base, in that order; junction bases with no gene match: 10. CDR1 is MDHEN, CDR2 SYDVKM, per germline. This CDR3 is 16 amino acids long. The DNA for the CDR3 is TGTGCCAGCAAACTCCGGGACAGGGGCCCTTCCTACGAGCAGTACTTC. Translating gives CASKLRDRGPSYEQYF. The complete variable domain, with remaining parts taken from reference TRBV28 and TRBJ2-7, reads DVKVTQSSRYLVKRTGEKVFLECVQDMDHENMFWYRQDPGLGLRLIYFSYDVKMKEKGDIPEGYSVSREKKERFSLILESASTNQTSMYLCASKLRDRGPSYEQYFGPGTRLTVT.

The chain links TRBV3-1 to TRBJ2-2; D might be TRBD2 (6 bases). Germline-derived CDR1 and CDR2 are LGHDT and YNNKEL (reference sequence). The CDR3 is 16 amino acids. Trimming took 0 bases from V and 5 from J, leaving 13 bases between them. The CDR3, as DNA: TGTGCCAGCAGCCAAGAGCGGCTAGCGAGAACCGGGGAGCTGTTTTTT. It codes for CASSQERLARTGELFF.

This sequence joins TRBV7-9 and TRBJ2-1; D may be TRBD1 or TRBD2 (6 bases each). This CDR3 is built from 17 residues. Trimming took 4 bases from V and 0 from J, leaving 16 bases between them. CDR1 is SEHNR and CDR2 is FQNEAQ in the germline V gene (reference sequence). The CDR3 DNA reads as TGTGCCAGCAGCTCGTGGGGGGCGGGCTTCTCCTACAATGAGCAGTTCTTC. Translated: CASSSWGAGFSYNEQFF. The complete variable domain, with remaining parts taken from reference TRBV7-9 and TRBJ2-1, reads DTGVSQNPRHKITKRGQNVTFRCDPISEHNRLYWYRQTLGQGPEFLTYFQNEAQLEKSRLLSDRFSAERPKGSFSTLEIQRTEQGDSAMYLCASSSWGAGFSYNEQFFGPGTRLTVL.

The gene calls are TRBV7-2 and TRBJ2-5; tentative D call: TRBD2 (6 bases). Gene TRBJ2-7 matches the end of the DNA better, so the J call may be wrong. The germline V gene encodes CDR1 SGHTA and CDR2 FQGNSA. CDR3 length: 15 amino acids. The CDR3 protein is CASSLASAGLYEQYF. CDR3 nucleotides: TGTGCCAGCAGCTTAGCGTCGGCGGGACTCTACGAGCAGTACTTC.

Of note for this clonotype: This clone may be a read error of a much larger clone one base away. The rearrangement links TRBV28 to TRBJ2-4; TRBD1 matches 12 bases. Germline CDR1 is MDHEN and CDR2 is SYDVKM. The CDR3 contains 16 residues. The V and J ends lost 4 bases and 13 bases, in that order; junction bases with no gene match: 14. The chain's CDR3 is CASSSSPGQGANEQYF. In DNA form, the CDR3 reads TGTGCCAGCAGTTCATCCCCGGGACAGGGGGCTAATGAGCAGTACTTC.

This clonotype was observed a few times. This chain uses TRBV6-2 or TRBV6-3 with TRBJ1-1; the D gene is possibly TRBD1 (5 bases). V was pared by 8 bases and J by 1 base, with 14 bases between. CDR3 length: 14 amino acids. Germline V gene data show CDR1 as MNHEY and CDR2 as SVGEGT. The CDR3 DNA is TGTGCCAGCGTACCTTCGGGGCGGAACACTGAAGCTTTCTTT. Protein sequence: CASVPSGRNTEAFF.

This clonotype was picked up many times. The J gene is TRBJ2-3, the V gene TRBV29-1, with no clear D. V was pared by 2 bases and J by 4 bases, with 1 base between. Per the germline V gene, CDR1 is SQVTM and CDR2 is ANQGSEA. There are 10 residues in the CDR3. Here the CDR3 DNA reads TGCAGCGTTGAATCAGATACGCAGTATTTT. Its translation is CSVESDTQYF.

The V call is TRBV5-1, the J call TRBJ1-1; possible D gene TRBD1, 5 bases. This CDR3 is built from 15 residues. Germline lookup yields CDR1 SGHRS and CDR2 YFSETQ. Trimming removed 0 bases from V and 5 bases from J, with 14 bases in between. In DNA, the CDR3 is TGCGCCAGCAGCTTGGGGGGCCTGGGGGTAACTGAAGCTTTCTTT. Protein product: CASSLGGLGVTEAFF.

Comment on this clonotype: An end of the junction does not agree with germline; a read error may underlie this. This rearrangement joins TRBV7-9 to TRBJ2-1, with D tentatively TRBD2 (6 bases). The CDR3 has 15 residues. Germline V gene data show CDR1 as SEHNR and CDR2 as FQNEAQ (reference sequence). The CDR3 nucleotides are TGTGCCAGCAGCCCAAGACGGGGGACCTACGATGAGCAGTTCTTC. Its protein product is CASSPRRGTYDEQFF. Full variable domain (rest looked up from reference TRBV7-9 and TRBJ2-1): DTGVSQNPRHKITKRGQNVTFRCDPISEHNRLYWYRQTLGQGPEFLTYFQNEAQLEKSRLLSDRFSAERPKGSFSTLEIQRTEQGDSAMYLCASSPRRGTYDEQFFGPGTRLTVL.

This clonotype was seen only a few times. The J gene is TRBJ1-2, the V gene TRBV12-3 or TRBV12-4, with unresolved D. The CDR3 has 15 amino acids. The V gene lost 4 bases and the J gene lost 2 bases, with 14 bases spanning the gap. CDR3 amino acids: CASSSPPRGNYGYTF. The CDR3 nucleotides read TGTGCCAGCAGTTCCCCCCCGAGAGGGAACTATGGCTACACCTTC.

This clonotype came up a few times. The rearrangement joins TRBV6-5 to TRBJ2-1, with TRBD2 matching over 7 bases. Germline CDR1 and CDR2: MNHEY and SVGAGI. CDR3 length: 15 amino acids. The junction had 12 bases not matched to a gene; V was cut back by 6 bases and J by 7 bases. This CDR3 is CASSPRGGGFNEQFF. CDR3 in DNA: TGTGCCAGCAGCCCACGTGGGGGAGGGTTTAATGAGCAGTTCTTC.

V is TRBV20-1 and J is TRBJ2-3; D uncertain. The V gene lost 0 bases and the J gene lost 5 bases, with 9 bases spanning the gap. CDR3 length: 13 amino acids. Germline V gene sequence: CDR1 DFQATT, CDR2 SNEGSKA (reference sequence). CDR3 amino acids: CSARDLTGDTQYF. Written as DNA, the CDR3 is TGCAGTGCTAGAGATTTGACGGGAGATACGCAGTATTTT.

A few counts support this clonotype. The V and J genes are TRBV2 and TRBJ1-5; D remains ambiguous. Germline values: CDR1 SNHLY, CDR2 FYNNEI. This CDR3 is built from 15 residues. V lost 3 bases and J lost 0, with 9 bases in between. The CDR3 nucleotides read TGTGCCAGCAGTGACCAGCCATATAGCAATCAGCCCCAGCATTTT. Its translation is CASSDQPYSNQPQHF.

J is TRBJ1-1 and V is TRBV12-3 or TRBV12-4; TRBD1 matches 7 bases. The CDR3 has 13 amino acids. The trim removed 6 bases at V and 5 bases at J, leaving 6 bases unmatched. Written as DNA, the CDR3 is TGTGCCAGCAGCACGAGGGGGCGGACTGAAGCTTTCTTT. It is translated as CASSTRGRTEAFF.

A remark on this clonotype: Being one base from a much bigger clone, this may be a read error. This chain links TRBV5-1 with TRBJ2-6; D uncertain. V dropped 3 bases and J dropped 1 base, with 8 bases sitting between them. The CDR3 is made up of 15 amino acids. CDR1 SGHRS and CDR2 YFSETQ come from the germline V gene. For the CDR3, the DNA is TGCGCCAGCAGCTGGGTGTGGTCTGGGGCCAACGTCCTGACTTTC. Its translation is CASSWVWSGANVLTF. Full variable domain (remainder filled in from reference TRBV5-1 and TRBJ2-6): KAGVTQTPRYLIKTRGQQVTLSCSPISGHRSVSWYQQTPGQGLQFLFEYFSETQRNKGNFPGRFSGRQFSNSRSEMNVSTLELGDSALYLCASSWVWSGANVLTFGAGSRLTVL.

The chain links TRBV7-2 to TRBJ2-7; D is possibly TRBD1 or TRBD2 (6 bases each). The J call may be wrong; the DNA end is better matched by TRBJ2-5. The CDR3 sequence is 14 residues long. The germline V gene has CDR1 SGHTA and CDR2 FQGNSA. The CDR3 loop reads CASRRPGDRETQYF. The CDR3 DNA reads as TGTGCCAGCAGACGGCCGGGAGACAGGGAGACCCAGTACTTC.

The chain recombines TRBV7-2 with TRBJ1-3; 7 positions agree with TRBD1. After removal of 3 bases from V and 0 bases from J, the junction contained 2 bases not matched to a gene. Germline V gives CDR1 SGHTA, CDR2 FQGNSA. The CDR3 length is 15 residues. The chain's CDR3 is CASSFRQGSGNTIYF. Here the CDR3 DNA reads TGTGCCAGCAGCTTCCGACAGGGCTCTGGAAACACCATATATTTT.

Regarding this clonotype: One end of the junction varies from germline; a read error may be responsible. CDR3 nucleotides: TGTGCCGGCAGTTTAGCCAGCGGGGGGGCCTACGAGCAGTACTTC. Translated: CAGSLASGGAYEQYF. V is TRBV12-3 or TRBV12-4 and J is TRBJ2-7; 10 bases map to TRBD2. CDR3 size: 15 residues.

This clonotype was seen only a few times. The chain combines TRBV6-5 with TRBJ1-6; 9 bases agree with TRBD1. CDR1 and CDR2 (germline): MNHEY, SVGAGI. V gave up 6 bases and J gave up 10 bases; unmatched junction bases: 10. This CDR3 has 15 residues. CDR3 DNA sequence: TGTGCCAGCAGCCCCGGGACAGGGTTTAACTCACCCCTCCACTTT. It translates to CASSPGTGFNSPLHF.

About this clonotype: This may arise from a read error, as a much more abundant clone is one base away. The V gene is TRBV18, the J gene TRBJ2-7, with 8 bases aligning to TRBD2. The J call is doubtful: the DNA matches TRBJ2-5 better. This CDR3 has 16 residues. The V gene's germline CDR1 is KGHSH and CDR2 LQKENI. Here the CDR3 reads CASSPSESGLGETQYF. The CDR3 DNA reads TGTGCCAGCTCACCATCGGAGTCGGGACTAGGAGAGACCCAGTACTTC.

This clonotype was seen a handful of times. This could be a read error, since a much larger clone is one nucleotide away. J is TRBJ2-5 and V is TRBV10-2, with D possibly being TRBD1 (5 bases). Matching the DNA end better, TRBJ2-7 makes the J call doubtful. The CDR3 contains 11 residues. From germline, CDR1 is WSHSY and CDR2 SAAADI. The CDR3 region has the DNA TGCGCCAGCAGGGATCAGGGCGAGCAGTACTTC. Translated: CASRDQGEQYF.